These T cell receptor beta chains were read from a single sample in a study of blood T cell repertoires in COVID-19. Measured with immunoSEQ multiplex PCR; TCRdb has only the in-frame clones, and not every one. This table has around 330,000 clones, 85% appearing once. Sequencing was performed on PBMCs or T cells enriched from blood (not recorded which). These receptors came from a woman aged 25 to 45 who had been exposed to COVID-19. CDR3s include the opening cysteine and the closing phenylalanine or tryptophan. The order of the fields is clone size, J gene, V gene, CDR3 protein. A clone size is listed for some rows: how often the clone was seen (once, few, many), or a class if it is expanded.

size: .; J: TRBJ1-2; V: TRBV28; CDR3: CASSLWLVEGINYGYTF
size: .; J: TRBJ2-5; V: TRBV28; CDR3: CASGAGPRATQYF
size: few; J: TRBJ1-2; V: TRBV29-1; CDR3: CSVDITGAGYGYTF
size: .; J: TRBJ1-1; V: TRBV2; CDR3: CASSVMNTEAFF
size: .; J: TRBJ2-1; V: TRBV7-3; CDR3: CASSPWTSGGYNEQFF
size: .; J: TRBJ2-1; V: TRBV25-1; CDR3: CASSEYSIGSYNEQFF
size: .; J: TRBJ1-2; V: TRBV6-5; CDR3: CASSTVPEHGYTF
size: .; J: TRBJ1-1; V: TRBV6-2/TRBV6-3; CDR3: CASSRGQGAAEAFF
size: .; J: TRBJ1-1; V: TRBV28; CDR3: CASSFGTGGPNTEAFF
size: .; J: TRBJ1-3; V: TRBV6-5; CDR3: CASTTGNTIYF
size: .; J: TRBJ2-3; V: TRBV5-1; CDR3: CASSLGGTGGADTQYF
size: .; J: TRBJ1-1; V: TRBV5-5; CDR3: CASSDKNTEAFF
size: .; J: TRBJ1-2; V: TRBV4-3; CDR3: CASSQEGGQGRGYTF
size: .; J: TRBJ2-7; V: TRBV28; CDR3: CASSLNTYEQYF
size: .; J: TRBJ2-3; V: TRBV11-3; CDR3: CASASRGGNTDTQYF
size: once; J: TRBJ1-2; V: TRBV7-9; CDR3: CASSSTTGTGSYGYTF
size: .; J: TRBJ2-5; V: TRBV6-6; CDR3: CAIQTGGRPQYF
size: .; J: TRBJ1-2; V: TRBV3-1/TRBV3-2; CDR3: CASSQDIQGLYGYTF
size: .; J: TRBJ1-2; V: TRBV6-5; CDR3: CASSPSGGDYGYTF
size: .; J: TRBJ1-2; V: TRBV5-1; CDR3: CASSWGGDERGYTF
size: few; J: TRBJ2-1; V: TRBV21-1; CDR3: CASSKFERERNEQFF
size: .; J: TRBJ2-5; V: TRBV3-1/TRBV3-2; CDR3: CASSQETSGRDYQETQYF
size: .; J: TRBJ1-2; V: TRBV6-5; CDR3: CASSQGASGYTF
size: .; J: TRBJ1-2; V: TRBV14; CDR3: CASSPGISRYGYTF
size: .; J: TRBJ2-5; V: TRBV5-1; CDR3: CASSPTVFRETQYF
size: .; J: TRBJ2-7; V: TRBV5-1; CDR3: CASSLTGVVYEQYF
size: .; J: TRBJ2-7; V: TRBV12-3/TRBV12-4; CDR3: CASSGGSEQYF
size: .; J: TRBJ1-4; V: TRBV27; CDR3: CASSHRQGREKLFF
size: once; J: TRBJ1-1; V: TRBV18; CDR3: CASSPPAGMNTEAFF
size: once; J: TRBJ1-1; V: TRBV14; CDR3: CASSPVTGAYTEAFF
size: .; J: TRBJ2-6; V: TRBV7-3; CDR3: CASSLGASGSSGANVLTF
size: once; J: TRBJ2-7; V: TRBV19; CDR3: CASRPGHSYEQYF
size: .; J: TRBJ1-5; V: TRBV18; CDR3: CASSPDNLGPQHF
size: .; J: TRBJ2-7; V: TRBV4-1; CDR3: CASSQGELQAREQYF
size: .; J: TRBJ1-1; V: TRBV5-1; CDR3: CASSLEGGRGNTEAFF
size: .; J: TRBJ2-1; V: TRBV24-1; CDR3: CATSGTGQGENEQFF